The clone carrying this TCR beta chain has at least ten counts. Its antigen is as yet unknown. The data derive from a study of CD8 T cells in ankylosing spondylitis. The study, taken as a whole, reports: According to the report, clones linked to the disease were significantly enriched in matched synovial fluid samples taken from ankylosing spondylitis patients. What appeared characteristic of ankylosing spondylitis blood was a TCR beta motif of fewer than ten highly homologous variants.

The CDR3 loop spans 17 amino acids. The V gene lost 4 bases and the J gene lost 0 bases, with 17 bases spanning the gap. Germline V gene sequence: CDR1 SGDLS, CDR2 YYNGEE. Quantitative 5'-RACE with molecular barcodes produced the TCR beta libraries. MiXCR, run by TCRdb on the 5' RACE reads, gives a single entry per CDR3 protein. The data hold some 150,000 distinct CDR3 sequences, with around 10% observed a single time. The sample consisted of blood, either unsorted or a sorted T cell fraction (not recorded which). The TCR was taken from a female donor with ankylosing spondylitis or in good health (not recorded which). The chain employs TRBV9 and TRBJ2-1; D is undetermined. CDR3 loop: CASSPTDPPSSYNEQFF. DNA for the CDR3: TGTGCCAGCAGCCCAACGGACCCGCCTAGCTCCTACAATGAGCAGTTCTTC.